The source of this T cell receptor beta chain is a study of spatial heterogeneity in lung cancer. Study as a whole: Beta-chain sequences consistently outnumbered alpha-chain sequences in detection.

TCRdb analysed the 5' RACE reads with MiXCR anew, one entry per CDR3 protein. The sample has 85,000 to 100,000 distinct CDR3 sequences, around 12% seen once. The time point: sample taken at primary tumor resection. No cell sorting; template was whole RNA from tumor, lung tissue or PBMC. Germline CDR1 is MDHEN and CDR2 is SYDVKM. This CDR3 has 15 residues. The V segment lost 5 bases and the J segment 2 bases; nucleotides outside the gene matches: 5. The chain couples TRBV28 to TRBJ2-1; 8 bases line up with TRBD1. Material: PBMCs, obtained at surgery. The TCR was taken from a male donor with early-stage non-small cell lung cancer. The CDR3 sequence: CASSPPGQAYNEQFF. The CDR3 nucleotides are TGTGCCAGCAGTCCCCCGGGACAGGCCTACAATGAGCAGTTCTTC.